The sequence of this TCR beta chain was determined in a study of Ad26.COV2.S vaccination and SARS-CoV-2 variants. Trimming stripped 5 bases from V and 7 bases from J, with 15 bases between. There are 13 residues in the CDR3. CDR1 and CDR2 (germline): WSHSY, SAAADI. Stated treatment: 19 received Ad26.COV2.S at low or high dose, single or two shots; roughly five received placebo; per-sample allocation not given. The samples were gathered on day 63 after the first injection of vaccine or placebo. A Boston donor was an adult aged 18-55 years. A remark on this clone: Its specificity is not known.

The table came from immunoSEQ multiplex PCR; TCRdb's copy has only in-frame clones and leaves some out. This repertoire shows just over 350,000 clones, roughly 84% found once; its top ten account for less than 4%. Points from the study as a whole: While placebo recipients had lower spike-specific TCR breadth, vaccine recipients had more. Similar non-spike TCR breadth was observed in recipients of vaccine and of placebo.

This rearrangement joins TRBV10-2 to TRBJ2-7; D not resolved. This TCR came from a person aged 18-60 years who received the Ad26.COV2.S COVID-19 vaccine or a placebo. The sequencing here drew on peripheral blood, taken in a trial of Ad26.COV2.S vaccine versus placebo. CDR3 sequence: CASSSAGPSEQYF. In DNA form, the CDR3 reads TGCGCCAGCAGTTCAGCCGGGCCATCGGAGCAGTACTTC.